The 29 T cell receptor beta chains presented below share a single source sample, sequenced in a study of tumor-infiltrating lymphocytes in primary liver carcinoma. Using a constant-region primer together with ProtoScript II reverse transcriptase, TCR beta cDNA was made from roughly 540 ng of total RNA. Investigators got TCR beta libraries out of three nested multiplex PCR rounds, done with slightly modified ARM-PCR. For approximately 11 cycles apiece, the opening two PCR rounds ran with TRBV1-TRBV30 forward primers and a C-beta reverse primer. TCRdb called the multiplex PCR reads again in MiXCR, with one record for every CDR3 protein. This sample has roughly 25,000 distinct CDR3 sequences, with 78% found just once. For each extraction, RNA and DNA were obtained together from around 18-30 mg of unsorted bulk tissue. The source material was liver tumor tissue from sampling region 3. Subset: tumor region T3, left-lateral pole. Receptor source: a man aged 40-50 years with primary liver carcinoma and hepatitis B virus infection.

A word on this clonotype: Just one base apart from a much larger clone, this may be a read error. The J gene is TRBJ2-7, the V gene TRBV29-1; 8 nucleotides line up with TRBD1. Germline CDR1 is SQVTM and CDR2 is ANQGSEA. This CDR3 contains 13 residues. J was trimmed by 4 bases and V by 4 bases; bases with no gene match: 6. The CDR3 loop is CSVGQGNDYEQYF. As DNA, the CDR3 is TGCAGCGTTGGACAGGGGAATGATTACGAGCAGTACTTC.

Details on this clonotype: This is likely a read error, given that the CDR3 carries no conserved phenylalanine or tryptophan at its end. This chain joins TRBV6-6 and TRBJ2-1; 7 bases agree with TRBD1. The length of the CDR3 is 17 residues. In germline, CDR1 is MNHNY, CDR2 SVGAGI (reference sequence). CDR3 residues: CASSYYRDSPFKYEQFS. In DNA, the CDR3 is TGTGCCAGCAGCTACTATAGGGACAGCCCTTTTAAATATGAGCAGTTCTCC.

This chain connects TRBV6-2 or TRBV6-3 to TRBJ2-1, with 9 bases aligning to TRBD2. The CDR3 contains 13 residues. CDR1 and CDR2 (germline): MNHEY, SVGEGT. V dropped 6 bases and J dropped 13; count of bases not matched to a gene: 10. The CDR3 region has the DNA TGTGCCAGCAGGACTGGCGGGAGGGCTGGACAGTTCTTC. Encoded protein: CASRTGGRAGQFF.

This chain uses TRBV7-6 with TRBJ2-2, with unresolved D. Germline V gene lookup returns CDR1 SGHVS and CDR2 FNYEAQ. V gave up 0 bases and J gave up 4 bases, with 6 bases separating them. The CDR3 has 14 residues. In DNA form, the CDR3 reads TGTGCCAGCAGCTTAGCGCCCACCACCGGGGAGCTGTTTTTT. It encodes CASSLAPTTGELFF.

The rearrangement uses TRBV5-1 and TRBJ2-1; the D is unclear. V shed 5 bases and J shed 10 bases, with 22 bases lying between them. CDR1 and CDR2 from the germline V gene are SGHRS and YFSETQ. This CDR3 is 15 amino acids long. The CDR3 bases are TGCGCCAGCAGTTTGCTGGGTATTTGGGGTAACGAGCAGTTCTTC. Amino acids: CASSLLGIWGNEQFF. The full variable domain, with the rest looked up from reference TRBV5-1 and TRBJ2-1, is KAGVTQTPRYLIKTRGQQVTLSCSPISGHRSVSWYQQTPGQGLQFLFEYFSETQRNKGNFPGRFSGRQFSNSRSEMNVSTLELGDSALYLCASSLLGIWGNEQFFGPGTRLTVL.

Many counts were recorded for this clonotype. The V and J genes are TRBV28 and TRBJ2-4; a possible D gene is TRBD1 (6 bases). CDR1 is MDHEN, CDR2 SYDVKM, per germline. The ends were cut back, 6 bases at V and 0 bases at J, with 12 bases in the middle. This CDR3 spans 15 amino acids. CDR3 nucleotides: TGTGCCAGCAGCCAGCTCAGGGGAGCCAAAAACATTCAGTACTTC. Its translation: CASSQLRGAKNIQYF.

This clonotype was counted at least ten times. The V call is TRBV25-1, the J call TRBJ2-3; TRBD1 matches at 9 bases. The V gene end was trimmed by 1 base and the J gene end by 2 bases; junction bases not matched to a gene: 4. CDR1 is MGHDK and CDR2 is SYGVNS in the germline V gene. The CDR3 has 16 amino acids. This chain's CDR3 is CASSEFWDRDTDTQYF. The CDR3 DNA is TGTGCCAGCAGTGAATTCTGGGACAGGGACACAGATACGCAGTATTTT.

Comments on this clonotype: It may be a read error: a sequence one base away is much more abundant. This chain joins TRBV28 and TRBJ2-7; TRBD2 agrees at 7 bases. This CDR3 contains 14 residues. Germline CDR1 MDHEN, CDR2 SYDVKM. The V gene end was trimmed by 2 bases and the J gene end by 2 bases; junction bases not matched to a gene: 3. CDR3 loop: CASSLGAGAYEQYF. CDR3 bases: TGTGCCAGCAGTTTAGGTGCGGGAGCCTACGAGCAGTACTTC.

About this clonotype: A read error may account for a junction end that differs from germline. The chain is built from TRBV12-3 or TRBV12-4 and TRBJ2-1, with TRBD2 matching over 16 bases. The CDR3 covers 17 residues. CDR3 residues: CASIGTSGRASYNEQFF. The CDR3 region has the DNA TGTGCTAGCATCGGGACTAGCGGGAGGGCTTCCTACAATGAGCAGTTCTTC.

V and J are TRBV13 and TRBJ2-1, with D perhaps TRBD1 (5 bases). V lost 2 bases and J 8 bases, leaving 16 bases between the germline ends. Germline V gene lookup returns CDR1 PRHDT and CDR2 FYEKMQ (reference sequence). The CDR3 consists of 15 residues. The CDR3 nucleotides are TGTGCCAGCAGCTTAACACATGGGGCCTTTCATGAGCAGTTCTTC. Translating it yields CASSLTHGAFHEQFF.

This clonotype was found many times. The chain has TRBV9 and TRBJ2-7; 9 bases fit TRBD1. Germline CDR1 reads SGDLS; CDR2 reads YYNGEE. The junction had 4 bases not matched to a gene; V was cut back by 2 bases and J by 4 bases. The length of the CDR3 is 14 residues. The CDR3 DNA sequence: TGTGCCAGCAGCGTGGGGACAGGGATATACGAGCAGTACTTC. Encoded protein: CASSVGTGIYEQYF. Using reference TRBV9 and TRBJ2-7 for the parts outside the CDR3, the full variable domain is DSGVTQTPKHLITATGQRVTLRCSPRSGDLSVYWYQQSLDQGLQFLIQYYNGEERAKGNILERFSAQQFPDLHSELNLSSLELGDSALYFCASSVGTGIYEQYFGPGTRLTVT.

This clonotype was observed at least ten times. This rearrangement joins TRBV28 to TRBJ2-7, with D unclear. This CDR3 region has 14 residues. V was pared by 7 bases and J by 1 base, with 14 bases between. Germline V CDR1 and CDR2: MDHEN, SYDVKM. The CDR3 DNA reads TGTGCCAGCAATCCCCACCAGGCATCCTACGAGCAGTACTTC. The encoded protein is CASNPHQASYEQYF.

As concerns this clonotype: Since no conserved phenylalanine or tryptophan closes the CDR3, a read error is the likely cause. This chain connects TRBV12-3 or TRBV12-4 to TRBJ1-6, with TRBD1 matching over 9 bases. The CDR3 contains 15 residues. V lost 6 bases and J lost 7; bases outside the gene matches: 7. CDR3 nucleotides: TGTGCCAGCAGCCCGAACAGGGGGCGGAATTCACCCCTCCACCTT. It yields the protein CASSPNRGRNSPLHL.

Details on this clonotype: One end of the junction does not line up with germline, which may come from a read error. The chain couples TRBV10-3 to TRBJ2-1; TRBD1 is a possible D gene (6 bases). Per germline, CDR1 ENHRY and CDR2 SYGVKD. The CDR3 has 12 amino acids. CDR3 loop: CAMSESGQEQFF. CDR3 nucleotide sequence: TGTGCCATGAGTGAGTCGGGACAAGAGCAATTCTTC.

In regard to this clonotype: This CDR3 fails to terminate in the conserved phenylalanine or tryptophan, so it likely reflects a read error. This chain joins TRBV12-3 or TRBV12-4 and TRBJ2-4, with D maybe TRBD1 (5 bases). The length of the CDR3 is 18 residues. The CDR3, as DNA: TGTGCTAGCAGTTTGTGGGGTGGGGCGGACATAGCCAAAAACATTCAGTACATC. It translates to CASSLWGGADIAKNIQYI.

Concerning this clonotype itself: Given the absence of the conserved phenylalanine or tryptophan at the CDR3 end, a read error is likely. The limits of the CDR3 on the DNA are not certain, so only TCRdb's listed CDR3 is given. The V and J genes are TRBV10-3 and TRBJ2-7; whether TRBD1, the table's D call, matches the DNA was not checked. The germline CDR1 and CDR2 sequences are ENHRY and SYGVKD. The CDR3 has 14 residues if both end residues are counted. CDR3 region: CASTPDPQTYEQYS.

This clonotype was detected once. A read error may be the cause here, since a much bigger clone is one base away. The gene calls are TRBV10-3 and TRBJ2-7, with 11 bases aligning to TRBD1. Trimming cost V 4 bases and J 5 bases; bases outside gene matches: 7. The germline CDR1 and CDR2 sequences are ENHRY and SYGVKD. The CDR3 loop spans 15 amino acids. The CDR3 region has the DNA TGTGCCATCAGTGTTTTGGGACAGGGGGACCACGAGCAGTACTTC. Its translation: CAISVLGQGDHEQYF.

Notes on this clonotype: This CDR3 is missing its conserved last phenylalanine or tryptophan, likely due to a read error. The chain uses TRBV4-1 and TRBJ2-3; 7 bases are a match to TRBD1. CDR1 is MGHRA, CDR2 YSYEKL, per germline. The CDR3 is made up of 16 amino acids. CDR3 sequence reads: CASSQDGTVSTDTQYL. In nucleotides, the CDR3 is TGCGCCAGCAGCCAAGACGGGACAGTTAGCACAGACACGCAGTATTTA.

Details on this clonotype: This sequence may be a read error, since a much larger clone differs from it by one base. The CDR3 nucleotides are TGTGCCGGCAGCTTTGCGTGGGACTATGGCTACACCTTC. Amino acid sequence: CAGSFAWDYGYTF. The chain has TRBV5-4 and TRBJ1-2; no definite D call. The CDR3 spans 13 residues. Per the germline V gene, CDR1 is SGHNT and CDR2 is YYREEE (reference sequence).

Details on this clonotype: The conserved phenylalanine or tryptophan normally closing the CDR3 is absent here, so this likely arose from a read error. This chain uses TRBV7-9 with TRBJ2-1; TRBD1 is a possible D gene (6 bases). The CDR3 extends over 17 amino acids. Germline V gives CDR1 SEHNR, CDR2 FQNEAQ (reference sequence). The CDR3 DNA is TGTGCCAGTAGCATACCATATCAGGGGCCTAAAACAAATGTGCAGTTCCTC. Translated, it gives CASSIPYQGPKTNVQFL.

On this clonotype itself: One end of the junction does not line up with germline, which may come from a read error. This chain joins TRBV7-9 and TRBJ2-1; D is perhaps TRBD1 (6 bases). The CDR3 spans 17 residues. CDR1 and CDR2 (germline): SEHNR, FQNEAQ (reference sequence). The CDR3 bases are TGTTCCAGCAGCTTACCATATTGGGGGCCTAAAACAAATGAGCAGTTCTTC. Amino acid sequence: CSSSLPYWGPKTNEQFF. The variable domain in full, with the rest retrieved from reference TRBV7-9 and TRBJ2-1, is DTGVSQNPRHKITKRGQNVTFRCDPISEHNRLYWYRQTLGQGPEFLTYFQNEAQLEKSRLLSDRFSAERPKGSFSTLEIQRTEQGDSAMYLCSSSLPYWGPKTNEQFFGPGTRLTVL.

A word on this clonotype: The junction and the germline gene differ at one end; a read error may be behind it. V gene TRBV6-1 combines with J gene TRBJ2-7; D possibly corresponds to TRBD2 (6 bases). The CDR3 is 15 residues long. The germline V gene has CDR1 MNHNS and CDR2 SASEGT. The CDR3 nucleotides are TGTGCCAACAGCCTGGAGGGCAGTAGCTCCTACGAGCAGTATTTC. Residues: CANSLEGSSSYEQYF.

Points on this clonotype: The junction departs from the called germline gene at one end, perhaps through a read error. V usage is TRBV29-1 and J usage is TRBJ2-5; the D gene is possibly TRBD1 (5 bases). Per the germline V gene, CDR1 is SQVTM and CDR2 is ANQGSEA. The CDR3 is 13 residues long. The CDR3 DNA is TGCAGCGGACTCACCCAGGGAATGGAGACCCAGAGCTTC. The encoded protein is CSGLTQGMETQSF.

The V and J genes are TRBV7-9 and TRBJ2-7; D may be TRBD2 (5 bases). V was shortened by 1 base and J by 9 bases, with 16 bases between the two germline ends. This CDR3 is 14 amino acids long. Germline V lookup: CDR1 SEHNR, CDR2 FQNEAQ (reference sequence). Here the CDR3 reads CASSLEGGYYWQYF. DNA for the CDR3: TGTGCCAGCAGCTTAGAGGGCGGGTACTACTGGCAGTACTTC.

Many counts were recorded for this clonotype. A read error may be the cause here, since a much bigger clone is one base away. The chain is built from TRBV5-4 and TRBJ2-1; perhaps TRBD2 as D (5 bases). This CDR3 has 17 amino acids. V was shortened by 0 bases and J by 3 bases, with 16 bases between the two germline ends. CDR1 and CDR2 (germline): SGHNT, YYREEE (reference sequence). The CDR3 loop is CASSLGEGSSIYNEQFF. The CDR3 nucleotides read TGTGCCAGCAGCTTGGGCGAGGGTTCGTCCATCTACAATGAGCAGTTCTTC. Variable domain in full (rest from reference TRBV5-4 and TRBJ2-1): ETGVTQSPTHLIKTRGQQVTLRCSSQSGHNTVSWYQQALGQGPQFIFQYYREEENGRGNFPPRFSGLQFPNYSSELNVNALELDDSALYLCASSLGEGSSIYNEQFFGPGTRLTVL.

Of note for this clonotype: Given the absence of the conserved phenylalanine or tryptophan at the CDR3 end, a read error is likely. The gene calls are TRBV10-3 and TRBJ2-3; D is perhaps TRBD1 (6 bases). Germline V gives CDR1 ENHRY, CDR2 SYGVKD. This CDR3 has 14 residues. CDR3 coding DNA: TGTGGCATCGGGGCAGGGGCTAACACAGATACGCAGTATTTG. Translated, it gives CGIGAGANTDTQYL.

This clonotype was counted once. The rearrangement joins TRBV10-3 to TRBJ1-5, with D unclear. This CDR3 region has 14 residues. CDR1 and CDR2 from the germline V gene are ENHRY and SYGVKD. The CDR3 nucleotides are TGTGACCTCAGTGAGGATGAGGGCGATCAGCCCCAGCATTTT. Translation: CDLSEDEGDQPQHF.

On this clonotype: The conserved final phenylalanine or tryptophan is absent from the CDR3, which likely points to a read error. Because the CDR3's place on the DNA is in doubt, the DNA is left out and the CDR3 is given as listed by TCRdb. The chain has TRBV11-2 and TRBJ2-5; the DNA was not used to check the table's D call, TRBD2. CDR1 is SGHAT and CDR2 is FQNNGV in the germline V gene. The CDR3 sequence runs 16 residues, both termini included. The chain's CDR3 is CASSQTPGGGKETRYY.

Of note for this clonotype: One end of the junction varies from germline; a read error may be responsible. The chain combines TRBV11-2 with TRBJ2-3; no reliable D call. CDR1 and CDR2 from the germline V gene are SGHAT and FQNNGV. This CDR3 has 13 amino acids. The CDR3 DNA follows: TGTGTCAGCAGCTACAGAATGGCAGATACCCAGTATTTT. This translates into CVSSYRMADTQYF.